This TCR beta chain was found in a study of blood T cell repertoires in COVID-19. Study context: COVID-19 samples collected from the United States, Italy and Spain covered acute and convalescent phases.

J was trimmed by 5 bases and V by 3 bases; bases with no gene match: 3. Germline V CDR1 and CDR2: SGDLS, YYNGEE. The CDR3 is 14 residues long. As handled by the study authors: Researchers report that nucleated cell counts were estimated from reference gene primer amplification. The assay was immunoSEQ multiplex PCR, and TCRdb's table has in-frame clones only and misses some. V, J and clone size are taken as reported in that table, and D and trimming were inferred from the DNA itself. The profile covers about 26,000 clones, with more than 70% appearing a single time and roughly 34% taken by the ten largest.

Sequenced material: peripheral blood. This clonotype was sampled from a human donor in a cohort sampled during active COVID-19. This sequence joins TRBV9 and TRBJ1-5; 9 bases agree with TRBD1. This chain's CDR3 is CASSAGTGYQPQHF. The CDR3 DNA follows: TGTGCCAGCAGCGCCGGGACAGGGTATCAGCCCCAGCATTTT.